In its sample, the clone carrying this TCR beta chain was seen a few times. Its antigen is currently unknown. The data stem from a study of CD8 T cells in ankylosing spondylitis. Study-wide results and caveats: Clones linked to the disease showed a CD8+ phenotype. They occurred at relatively low frequencies in peripheral blood. In synovial fluid and blood from reactive arthritis, some motif variants were previously reported. Clones linked to disease were reported to show significant enrichment in matched ankylosing spondylitis synovial fluid. For ankylosing spondylitis blood, a TCR beta motif of several highly homologous variants appeared characteristic.

The germline CDR1 and CDR2 sequences are KGHDR and SFDVKD. The CDR3 length is 15 residues. Trimming cost V 3 bases and J 5 bases; bases outside gene matches: 3. Libraries of TCR beta came from quantitative 5'-RACE with molecular barcodes. TCRdb itself ran the 5' RACE reads through MiXCR, one entry per CDR3 protein. The top ten clones hold under 7.5% of a sample with about 540,000 distinct CDR3 sequences, over 9.5% of them seen once. This receptor was obtained from a male donor with ankylosing spondylitis. Specimen: blood, either unsorted or a sorted T cell fraction (not recorded which). This chain links TRBV24-1 with TRBJ2-5; 12 positions match TRBD1. CDR3 sequence (DNA): TGTGCCACCAGTGATACCGGGACAGGGGGCGAGACCCAGTACTTC. It yields the protein CATSDTGTGGETQYF.